These 21 T cell receptor beta chains originate from one sample sequenced in a study of OX40 agonist ivuxolimab in advanced cancers. Clones were sequenced by immunoSEQ multiplex PCR, and TCRdb holds only the in-frame ones, with some missing. The repertoire includes over 60,000 clones, around 83% of them detected once, and 5.5% to 8.5% sits in the top ten. Specimen: CD4+ or CD8+ T cells sorted from blood, collected in a trial of the OX40 agonist ivuxolimab. The receptors were sampled from an adult with an advanced solid tumor such as melanoma, head and neck, liver or kidney cancer.

The V gene is TRBV9, the J gene TRBJ2-5, with 7 nucleotides matching TRBD1. Per the germline V gene, CDR1 is SGDLS and CDR2 is YYNGEE. The CDR3 length is 13 residues. Trimming removed 0 bases from V and 4 bases from J; junction bases left unmatched: 0. CDR3 loop: CASSVGTGETQYF. The CDR3 DNA reads as TGTGCCAGCAGCGTAGGGACAGGAGAGACCCAGTACTTC.

This rearrangement joins TRBV6-5 to TRBJ2-7; D not resolved. V lost 6 bases and J 2 bases, leaving 11 bases between the germline ends. Germline CDR1 MNHEY, CDR2 SVGAGI. The CDR3 contains 13 residues. The CDR3 region is CASRELGTYEQYF. CDR3 in DNA: TGTGCCAGCAGGGAACTGGGAACCTACGAGCAGTACTTC.

The chain employs TRBV2 and TRBJ2-5; D is ambiguous. Germline V gene data show CDR1 as SNHLY and CDR2 as FYNNEI. The CDR3 spans 14 residues. Trimming pared 2 bases from V and 2 bases from J, leaving 9 bases between. The CDR3 sequence is CASSELVEQETQYF. DNA of the CDR3: TGTGCCAGCAGTGAATTGGTGGAGCAAGAGACCCAGTACTTC. Complete variable domain (other parts from reference TRBV2 and TRBJ2-5): EPEVTQTPSHQVTQMGQEVILRCVPISNHLYFYWYRQILGQKVEFLVSFYNNEISEKSEIFDDQFSVERPDGSNFTLKIRSTKLEDSAMYFCASSELVEQETQYFGPGTRLLVL.

The CDR3 region is CSVEAGIRNEQFF. CDR3 nucleotides: TGCAGCGTTGAAGCCGGGATTAGGAATGAGCAGTTCTTC. This sequence joins TRBV29-1 and TRBJ2-1; possible D gene TRBD2, 5 bases. The CDR3 has 13 amino acids. The V end lost 1 base, the J end lost 7 bases, and 11 bases lay between the germline ends. Germline-derived CDR1 and CDR2 are SQVTM and ANQGSEA.

The rearrangement uses TRBV9 and TRBJ1-2, with D possibly matching TRBD1 (5 bases). Germline assignment: CDR1 SGDLS and CDR2 YYNGEE. This CDR3 spans 14 amino acids. Trimming removed 0 bases at V and 6 bases at J, with 12 bases between. The CDR3, as DNA: TGTGCCAGCAGCGTAGCCACGGGGGTCGATGGCTACACCTTC. Its translation is CASSVATGVDGYTF.

The chain is built from TRBV29-1 and TRBJ1-2; 8 bases are shared with TRBD1. Losses at the gene ends were 3 bases for V and 4 bases for J; bases not matched to a gene: 4. The CDR3 is 13 amino acids. The germline CDR1 and CDR2 sequences are SQVTM and ANQGSEA. The DNA for the CDR3 is TGCAGCGTTGAGACAGGGGACTTCTATGGCTACACCTTC. Its translation is CSVETGDFYGYTF.

This clone occurred once. The CDR3 bases are TGTGCCAGCAGCTTTGGGGACGCCTCGAATTCACCCCTCCACTTT. Protein product: CASSFGDASNSPLHF. The V and J genes are TRBV7-9 and TRBJ1-6; D perhaps matches TRBD1 (5 bases). Per the germline V gene, CDR1 is SEHNR and CDR2 is FQNEAQ (reference sequence). The CDR3 has 15 amino acids. V lost 3 bases and J 7 bases, leaving 13 bases between the germline ends.

The CDR3 region is CASSSGATGEQYF. The CDR3 DNA reads TGTGCCAGCAGTTCTGGTGCGACAGGCGAGCAGTACTTC. The chain couples TRBV28 to TRBJ2-7; possibly TRBD1 for D (6 bases). V gave up 4 bases and J gave up 6 bases, with 13 bases separating them. The CDR3 length is 13 residues. The germline CDR1 and CDR2 sequences are MDHEN and SYDVKM.

V and J are TRBV28 and TRBJ2-7; 10 bases fit TRBD2. The CDR3 covers 19 residues. V lost 3 bases to trimming and J lost 1 base; unmatched junction nucleotides: 15. From germline, CDR1 is MDHEN and CDR2 SYDVKM. The CDR3 is CASSFSLGEREGLSYEQYF. CDR3 coding DNA: TGTGCCAGCAGTTTTTCTCTGGGTGAGCGGGAGGGCCTGTCCTACGAGCAGTACTTC.

This rearrangement joins TRBV15 to TRBJ2-5; D is undetermined. Trimming cost V 2 bases and J 0 bases, with 4 bases left between them. This CDR3 contains 13 residues. Per the germline V gene, CDR1 is LNHNV and CDR2 is YYDKDF (reference sequence). This CDR3 is CATSRKYQETQYF. CDR3 nucleotides: TGTGCCACCAGCAGAAAGTACCAAGAGACCCAGTACTTC.

This clone was seen a few times. This chain uses TRBV5-1 with TRBJ2-5, with 8 bases that match TRBD1. Germline CDR1 and CDR2: SGHRS and YFSETQ. The CDR3 totals 14 residues. V lost 4 bases, J lost 1 base, and 3 bases stayed unmatched. The CDR3 here is CASSVTGVQETQYF. In nucleotides, the CDR3 is TGCGCCAGCAGCGTGACAGGGGTCCAAGAGACCCAGTACTTC.

This clone was observed once. The chain recombines TRBV6-1 with TRBJ2-7; D is undetermined. The CDR3 totals 14 residues. Germline CDR1 and CDR2: MNHNS and SASEGT. V dropped 5 bases and J dropped 2 bases, with 13 bases sitting between them. The CDR3 spells CASSSFRGTYEQYV. CDR3 nucleotides: TGTGCCAGCAGTTCGTTCAGAGGAACCTACGAGCAGTACGTC.

The chain couples TRBV30 to TRBJ2-1; D may be TRBD1 or TRBD2 (6 bases each). Germline-derived CDR1 and CDR2 are GTSNPN and SVGIG (reference sequence). The CDR3 has 15 amino acids. Deletions cut 0 bases from V and 8 bases from J, with 17 bases between. Written as DNA, the CDR3 is TGTGCCTGGAGTGTTACGGGGGCCGGCGGTGATGAGCAGTTCTTC. Translating it yields CAWSVTGAGGDEQFF.

The CDR3 spells CATSGGLWGDEQFF. CDR3 nucleotide sequence: TGTGCCACCAGCGGGGGACTATGGGGCGATGAGCAGTTCTTC. The V gene is TRBV15, the J gene TRBJ2-1; the match to TRBD2 covers 7 bases. Per germline, CDR1 LNHNV and CDR2 YYDKDF (reference sequence). The CDR3 totals 14 residues. V lost 5 bases to trimming and J lost 8 bases; unmatched junction nucleotides: 9.

The rearrangement joins TRBV19 to TRBJ2-5, with a weak D call TRBD2 (6 bases). Germline values: CDR1 LNHDA, CDR2 SQIVND (reference sequence). The CDR3 has 13 amino acids. Trimming took off 9 bases at V and 5 bases at J, with 16 bases between the two ends. The CDR3 here is CASQRDSLETQYF. CDR3 bases: TGTGCCAGCCAAAGGGACTCTTTGGAGACCCAGTACTTC.

This clone was recorded once. The gene calls are TRBV27 and TRBJ2-1; D may be TRBD2 (5 bases). V gave up 2 bases and J gave up 0 bases, with 8 bases separating them. The germline gives CDR1 MNHEY, CDR2 SMNVEV (reference sequence). The CDR3 is 15 residues long. The CDR3 bases are TGTGCCAGCAGTTTAAGCGGCTACTCCTACAATGAGCAGTTCTTC. Translating gives CASSLSGYSYNEQFF.

The J gene is TRBJ2-7, the V gene TRBV21-1; the D call TRBD1 from the table was never checked on the DNA. TRBV21-1 is a pseudogene. The CDR3 consists of 14 residues. CDR3 sequence: CASSYRDRADEQYV. The CDR3 DNA is TGTGCCAGCAGTTACCGGGACAGGGCCGACGAGCAGTACGTC.

This chain connects TRBV4-2 to TRBJ2-5, with D possibly matching TRBD1 (6 bases). The CDR3 runs to 16 residues. Germline CDR1 and CDR2: LGHNA and YNFKEQ. Trimming shortened V by 5 bases and J by 5 bases, and 21 bases separated the two germline ends. The CDR3 nucleotides are TGTGCCAGCAGCTTGAAGCTTACAGGGACGGGGGAGACCCAGTACTTC. Its translation: CASSLKLTGTGETQYF.

Only a few counts were recorded for this clone. V is TRBV7-8 and J is TRBJ1-3; 7 bases line up with TRBD1. The CDR3 has 14 residues. Per germline, CDR1 SGHVS and CDR2 FQNEAQ. This CDR3 is CASGDRASGNTIYF. Here the CDR3 DNA reads TGTGCTAGCGGGGACAGAGCCTCTGGAAACACCATATATTTT. Full variable domain (missing parts from reference TRBV7-8 and TRBJ1-3): GAGVSQSPRYKVAKRGQDVALRCDPISGHVSLFWYQQALGQGPEFLTYFQNEAQLDKSGLPSDRFFAERPEGSVSTLKIQRTQQEDSAVYLCASGDRASGNTIYFGEGSWLTVV.

CDR3 sequence: CASSSSQGADYYGYTF. CDR3 nucleotides: TGTGCCAGCAGCTCCTCACAGGGAGCGGACTACTATGGCTACACCTTC. The V call is TRBV7-9, the J call TRBJ1-2; weak D call: TRBD1 (6 bases). The V gene lost 4 bases and the J gene lost 3 bases, with 18 bases spanning the gap. The length of the CDR3 is 16 residues. Germline assignment: CDR1 SEHNR and CDR2 FQNEAQ (reference sequence).

Only one count was recorded for this clone. The chain couples TRBV2 to TRBJ2-1; 14 nucleotides align to TRBD2. The CDR3 has 14 residues. V was clipped by 6 bases and J by 7 bases; unmatched bases: 2. Germline V gene lookup returns CDR1 SNHLY and CDR2 FYNNEI. CDR3 sequence (DNA): TGTGCCAGCAGGACTAGCGGGGGGGAAAATGAGCAGTTCTTC. Amino acids: CASRTSGGENEQFF. Full variable domain (outside the CDR3, taken from reference TRBV2 and TRBJ2-1): EPEVTQTPSHQVTQMGQEVILRCVPISNHLYFYWYRQILGQKVEFLVSFYNNEISEKSEIFDDQFSVERPDGSNFTLKIRSTKLEDSAMYFCASRTSGGENEQFFGPGTRLTVL.